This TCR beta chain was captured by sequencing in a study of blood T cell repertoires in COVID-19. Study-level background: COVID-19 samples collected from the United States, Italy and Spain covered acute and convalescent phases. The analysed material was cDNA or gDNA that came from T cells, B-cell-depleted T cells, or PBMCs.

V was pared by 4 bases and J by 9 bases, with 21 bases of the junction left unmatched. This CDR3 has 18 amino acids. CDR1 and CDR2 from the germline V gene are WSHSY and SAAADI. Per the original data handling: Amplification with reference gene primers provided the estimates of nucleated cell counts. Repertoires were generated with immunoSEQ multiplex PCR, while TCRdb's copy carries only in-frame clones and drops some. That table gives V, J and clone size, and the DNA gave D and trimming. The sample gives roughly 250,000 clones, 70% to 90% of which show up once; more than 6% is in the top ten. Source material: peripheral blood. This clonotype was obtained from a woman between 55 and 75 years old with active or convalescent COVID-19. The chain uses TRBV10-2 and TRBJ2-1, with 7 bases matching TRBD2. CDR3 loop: CASSASGGTGGTSGEQFF. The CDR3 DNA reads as TGCGCCAGCAGTGCCTCCGGGGGGACGGGAGGCACGTCCGGTGAGCAGTTCTTC.